The TCR beta chain under discussion was sequenced for a study of T cell changes during pregnancy in multiple sclerosis. The method was immunoSEQ multiplex PCR; TCRdb's version includes in-frame clones alone and lacks a portion of them. The sample lists approximately 33,000 clones, approximately 90% occurring once. The TCR sequence derives from a female donor with multiple sclerosis, enrolled in a pregnancy study. Sequenced here: CD4+ T cells from peripheral blood mononuclear cells, sampled after pregnancy.

The DNA for the CDR3 is TGTGCCAGCAGCCCTACTCACCGGGACAGGGGGCTGGATAATGAAAAACTGTTTTTT. Amino acids: CASSPTHRDRGLDNEKLFF. This chain joins TRBV7-9 and TRBJ1-4; 12 positions match TRBD1. CDR1 and CDR2 (germline): SEHNR, FQNEAQ (reference sequence). J gave up 4 bases and V 5 bases, and 14 bases lay outside the gene matches. The CDR3 length is 19 residues.